This T cell receptor (beta chain) was captured by sequencing in a study of human T cells and chemical hapten exposure. Time point noted: pre-sensitization, week 0. Regarding treatment: therapeutic diphenylcyclopropenone sensitization with weekly scalp DPC. Germline assignment: CDR1 LGHNA and CDR2 YNFKEQ. The germline V and J ends were trimmed by 4 bases and 0 bases, with 12 bases remaining between them. The CDR3 length is 15 residues. TCRdb used MiXCR to reprocess the RACE reads, holding one entry per CDR3 protein. The table lists about 180,000 distinct CDR3 sequences, around 30% of them singletons. This clonotype was obtained from a woman between 25 and 40 years old with alopecia areata. Some clones in this sample may be carry-over from other donors' samples. The specimen was whole blood, collected in connection with sensitization to the hapten diphenylcyclopropenone (DPC). J is TRBJ1-2 and V is TRBV4-2, with D possibly being TRBD1 (6 bases). The CDR3 region has the DNA TGTGCCAGCAGCCTACCGGACAGAACTAACTATGGCTACACCTTC. Its translation is CASSLPDRTNYGYTF.